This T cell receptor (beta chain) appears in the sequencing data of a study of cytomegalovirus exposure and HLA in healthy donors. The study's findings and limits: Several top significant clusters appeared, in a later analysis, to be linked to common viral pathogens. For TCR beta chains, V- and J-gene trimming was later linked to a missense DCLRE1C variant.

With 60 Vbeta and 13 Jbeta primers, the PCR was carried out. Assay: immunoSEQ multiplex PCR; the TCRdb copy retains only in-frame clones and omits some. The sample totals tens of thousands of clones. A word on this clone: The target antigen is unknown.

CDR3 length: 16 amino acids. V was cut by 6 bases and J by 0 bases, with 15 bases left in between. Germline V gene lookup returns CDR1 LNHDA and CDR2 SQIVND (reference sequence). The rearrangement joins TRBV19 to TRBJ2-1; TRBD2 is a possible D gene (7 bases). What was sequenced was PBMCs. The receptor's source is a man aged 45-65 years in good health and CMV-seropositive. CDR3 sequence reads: CASRAGGGDSYNEQFF. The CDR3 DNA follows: TGTGCCAGTAGGGCCGGCGGGGGCGACTCCTACAATGAGCAGTTCTTC. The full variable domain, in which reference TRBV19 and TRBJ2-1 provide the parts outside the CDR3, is DGGITQSPKYLFRKEGQNVTLSCEQNLNHDAMYWYRQDPGQGLRLIYYSQIVNDFQKGDIAEGYSVSREKKESFPLTVTSAQKNPTAFYLCASRAGGGDSYNEQFFGPGTRLTVL.